These 10 T cell receptor beta chains share one sample of origin, sequenced in a study of spatial heterogeneity in lung cancer. The time point here: blood at routine non-recurrence follow-up after resection. Extraction of whole RNA from tumor, nontumor lung or frozen PBMC preceded unsorted sequencing. One entry per CDR3 protein results from TCRdb running MiXCR on the 5' RACE reads. The table records about 52,000 distinct CDR3 sequences, around 6.7% of them present only once. The material sequenced was PBMCs, taken at follow-up. These receptors were obtained from a female donor with early-stage non-small cell lung cancer.

There are many counts of this clonotype. This chain connects TRBV5-1 to TRBJ2-7; TRBD1 matches 10 bases. After removal of 4 bases from V and 1 base from J, the junction contained 2 bases not matched to a gene. Germline V gene data show CDR1 as SGHRS and CDR2 as YFSETQ. This CDR3 is 14 amino acids long. The CDR3 nucleotides read TGCGCCAGCAGCCGGGACAGGGGATCCTACGAGCAGTACTTC. It encodes CASSRDRGSYEQYF.

This sequence joins TRBV9 and TRBJ2-5; D tentatively reads TRBD1 or TRBD2 (5 bases each). This CDR3 contains 13 residues. Trimming stripped 7 bases from V and 9 bases from J, with 19 bases between. CDR1 is SGDLS and CDR2 is YYNGEE in the germline V gene. Here the CDR3 DNA reads TGTGCCAGCGGTAGGTCGGGGCCCGGGGCCCAGTACTTC. This gives the protein CASGRSGPGAQYF.

There are a few counts of this clonotype. An end of the junction differs from the germline gene, which may be a read error. The V and J genes are TRBV5-5 and TRBJ2-7, with D possibly TRBD2 on 6 matching bases. The CDR3 sequence is 13 residues long. The germline V gene has CDR1 SGHKS and CDR2 YYEKEE (reference sequence). The CDR3, as DNA: TGTGTCAGCAGATACGGGAGCTCCTACGAGCAGTACTTC. Residues: CVSRYGSSYEQYF.

This clonotype was observed many times. V usage is TRBV12-3 or TRBV12-4 and J usage is TRBJ2-2, with TRBD2 as a possible D gene (6 bases). V was cut by 2 bases and J by 7 bases, with 14 bases left in between. The CDR3 runs 15 residues. This chain's CDR3 is CASSLRGGVRGELFF. CDR3 bases: TGTGCCAGCAGTTTAAGGGGCGGGGTGCGCGGGGAGCTGTTTTTT.

This clonotype occurred a few times. The rearrangement uses TRBV28 and TRBJ2-7; possibly TRBD1 for D (6 bases). CDR3 length: 14 residues. V was trimmed by 5 bases and J by 2 bases, leaving 13 bases between them. CDR1 and CDR2 from the germline V gene are MDHEN and SYDVKM. In DNA form, the CDR3 reads TGTGCCAGCAGTCCGGGTCAGGGGACCTACGAGCAGTACTTC. Protein sequence: CASSPGQGTYEQYF.

This clonotype rates as medium-sized (0.01 to 0.1%). The rearrangement links TRBV28 to TRBJ1-5; no definite D call. Between the trimmed V and J ends, which lost 4 bases and 2 bases, there was a span of 12 bases. The CDR3 covers 15 residues. From germline, CDR1 is MDHEN and CDR2 SYDVKM. This CDR3 reads CASSSLKGGNQPQHF. Here the CDR3 DNA reads TGTGCCAGCAGTTCATTAAAAGGTGGCAATCAGCCCCAGCATTTT.

Ten or more counts support this clonotype. This chain uses TRBV3-1 with TRBJ1-3; D unclear. CDR1 is LGHDT and CDR2 is YNNKEL in the germline V gene (reference sequence). The CDR3 runs to 16 residues. V lost 0 bases, J lost 0 bases, and 9 bases lay in between. CDR3 in DNA: TGTGCCAGCAGCCAAGATACGTATAGCTCTGGAAACACCATATATTTT. As protein: CASSQDTYSSGNTIYF.

This clonotype was counted only a few times. The V gene is TRBV20-1, the J gene TRBJ1-6; 8 bases fit TRBD1. Trimming cost V 2 bases and J 7 bases; bases outside gene matches: 7. CDR1 is DFQATT and CDR2 is SNEGSKA in the germline V gene (reference sequence). This CDR3 region has 15 residues. CDR3 protein: CSARPGQGANSPLHF. The CDR3 coding sequence is TGCAGTGCTAGACCGGGTCAGGGGGCGAATTCACCCCTCCACTTT.

This clonotype was seen ten or more times. This rearrangement joins TRBV15 to TRBJ2-3; TRBD2 matches at 11 bases. The CDR3 spans 16 residues. V was clipped by 6 bases and J by 2 bases; unmatched bases: 7. The germline gives CDR1 LNHNV, CDR2 YYDKDF (reference sequence). CDR3 nucleotide sequence: TGTGCCACCAGGAGGCTAGCGGGGGGATTCACAGATACGCAGTATTTT. Translation: CATRRLAGGFTDTQYF.

There are a few counts of this clonotype. This chain joins TRBV6-1 and TRBJ1-5; possibly TRBD1 for D (6 bases). The germline CDR1 and CDR2 sequences are MNHNS and SASEGT. Trimming stripped 7 bases from V and 3 bases from J, with 19 bases between. The length of the CDR3 is 16 residues. The CDR3 nucleotides read TGTGCCAGCATCCCGAGGGGGGGGTTTGACAATCAGCCCCAGCATTTT. Protein: CASIPRGGFDNQPQHF.